A selection of T cell receptor beta chains follows, all from one sample in a study of blood T cell repertoires in COVID-19. Clones were sequenced by immunoSEQ multiplex PCR, and TCRdb holds only the in-frame ones, with some missing. Of about 140,000 clones listed, 87% are singletons. The material sequenced was peripheral blood. The origin of the receptors is a woman between 50 and 59 years old with acute or convalescent COVID-19. CDR3s include the opening cysteine and the closing phenylalanine or tryptophan. A D gene is named only where the DNA matches it firmly. A clone size is listed for some rows: how often the clone was seen (once, few, many), or a class if it is expanded.

TRBD1	TRBJ1-2	TRBV28	NA	TGTGCCAGCAGCCTAAGGACAGGGGGATATGGCTACACCTTC	CASSLRTGGYGYTF
NA	TRBJ2-2	TRBV15	NA	TGTGCCACCAGCCCCCCCGGGAAGTCCGGGGAGCTGTTTTTT	CATSPPGKSGELFF
NA	TRBJ2-1	TRBV5-1	once	TGCGCCAGCAGGGGGACACCGGGTGAGCAGTTCTTC	CASRGTPGEQFF
TRBD1	TRBJ2-7	TRBV2	NA	TGTGCCAGCCAGGGACAGGGTGGAAACGAGCAGTACTTC	CASQGQGGNEQYF
NA	TRBJ2-1	TRBV5-1	NA	TGCGCCAGCAGCTTCGACGGGTACAATGAGCAGTTCTTC	CASSFDGYNEQFF
TRBD1	TRBJ1-6	TRBV3-1/TRBV3-2	once	TGTGCCAGCAGCCGGGGGCAGGGGGAGAGTTCACCCCTCCACTTT	CASSRGQGESSPLHF
TRBD1	TRBJ2-7	TRBV19	once	TGTGCCAGTAAATTAGGCCCAGGGGGCTACGAGCAGTACTTC	CASKLGPGGYEQYF
TRBD1	TRBJ2-3	TRBV6-1	NA	TGTGCCAGCAGTGCCCTGGACAGGGGGTTCACAGATACGCAGTATTTT	CASSALDRGFTDTQYF
TRBD1	TRBJ2-1	TRBV7-7	NA	TGTGCCAGCAGCTTAGTACAGGGGGATACAATTGAGCAGTTCTTC	CASSLVQGDTIEQFF
TRBD1	TRBJ2-2	TRBV2	NA	TGTGCCAGCACCGAGGACAGGGGGGCCGGGGAGCTGTTTTTT	CASTEDRGAGELFF
NA	TRBJ1-1	TRBV6-5	NA	TGTGCCAGCAGTCGGAACAGGATGAACACTGAAGCTTTCTTT	CASSRNRMNTEAFF
NA	TRBJ1-6	TRBV28	NA	TGTGCCAGCAGTACTCCAGGGTACAGTTCACCCCTCCACTTT	CASSTPGYSSPLHF
NA	TRBJ1-1	TRBV12-3/TRBV12-4	NA	TGTGCCAGCAGAGGAGGGTCCACTGAAGCTTTCTTT	CASRGGSTEAFF
NA	TRBJ1-1	TRBV12-3/TRBV12-4	NA	TGTGCCAGCGAGGGAGGGACGTACACTGAAGCTTTCTTT	CASEGGTYTEAFF
NA	TRBJ1-4	TRBV3-1/TRBV3-2	NA	TGTGCCAGCAGCCAAGACTGGCAGGGAAATGAAAAACTGTTTTTT	CASSQDWQGNEKLFF
NA	TRBJ1-1	TRBV7-2	NA	TGTGCCAGCAGCTTACCCGGGGTCACTGAAGCTTTCTTT	CASSLPGVTEAFF
TRBD2	TRBJ2-7	TRBV7-9	NA	TGTGCCAGCAGCCAAACTAGCGGGGGCTACGAGCAGTACTTC	CASSQTSGGYEQYF
NA	TRBJ2-3	TRBV19	once	TGTGCCAGTAGCGGGGCGGGAAATTGGGATACGCAGTATTTT	CASSGAGNWDTQYF
TRBD1	TRBJ1-1	TRBV7-3	NA	TGTGCCAGCAGCTTGGGACAGGGTGCCACTGAAGCTTTCTTT	CASSLGQGATEAFF
NA	TRBJ2-2	TRBV2	NA	TGTGCCAGCAGTGTCTCTTGGAACACCGGGGAGCTGTTTTTT	CASSVSWNTGELFF
NA	TRBJ1-2	TRBV6-4	NA	TGTGCCAGCAGCCGGGAACGCGGGAACTATGGCTACACCTTC	CASSRERGNYGYTF
TRBD1	TRBJ1-5	TRBV28	NA	TGTGCCAGCAGTTCAGGACAGGGTGCTCAGCCCCAGCATTTT	CASSSGQGAQPQHF
NA	TRBJ2-7	TRBV7-8	few	TGTGCCAGCAGCTTAGCAAAGAGCTCCTACGAGCAGTACTTC	CASSLAKSSYEQYF
NA	TRBJ1-5	TRBV19	NA	TGTGCCAGTAGTATTGAGGCCCGTCAGCCCCAGCATTTT	CASSIEARQPQHF
NA	TRBJ2-7	TRBV2	NA	TGTGCCAGCAGTGTTAGTATTTACGAGCAGTACTTC	CASSVSIYEQYF
TRBD2	TRBJ2-7	TRBV10-1	few	TGCGCCAGCAGTGGGCCGAGGCGAGCGGGGCTCCCGAGCGAGCAGTACTTC	CASSGPRRAGLPSEQYF
NA	TRBJ2-5	TRBV11-2	NA	TGTGCCAGCAGCTTAACACCGGGACTCCAAGAGACCCAGTACTTC	CASSLTPGLQETQYF
TRBD2	TRBJ2-1	TRBV7-3	once	TGTGCCAGCAGCCCCTTCTCCGGACTAGCGGGGTACAATGAGCAGTTCTTC	CASSPFSGLAGYNEQFF
NA	TRBJ1-4	TRBV24-1	NA	TGTGCCACCAGTGACCGACACCCAACTAATGAAAAACTGTTTTTT	CATSDRHPTNEKLFF
TRBD1	TRBJ2-1	TRBV30	NA	TGTGCCTGGAGTTCGGGACAGGGCTACAATGAGCAGTTCTTC	CAWSSGQGYNEQFF
NA	TRBJ1-2	TRBV30	NA	TGTGCCTGGAGTGTTCCTCACACCTTC	CAWSVPHTF
TRBD2	TRBJ2-1	TRBV4-2	NA	TGTGCCAGCAGCCCTTCGCCGGGACTAGCGGGAGGGTACAATGAGCAGTTCTTC	CASSPSPGLAGGYNEQFF
TRBD1	TRBJ2-3	TRBV18	NA	TGTGCCAGCTCACCACCTGGACAGGGATTCACAGATACGCAGTATTTT	CASSPPGQGFTDTQYF
TRBD2	TRBJ2-7	TRBV7-2	NA	TGTGCCAGCAGCTCTCTTGGGAGGGGAAGGGCCTACGAGCAGTACTTC	CASSSLGRGRAYEQYF
TRBD1	TRBJ2-7	TRBV29-1	NA	TGCAGCGTGTCGACGGGACAGGGCTCCTACGAGCAGTACTTC	CSVSTGQGSYEQYF
NA	TRBJ1-1	TRBV10-3	few	TGTGCCATCAGTGAAATGGGGGGTGGGAACACTGAAGCTTTCTTT	CAISEMGGGNTEAFF
TRBD1	TRBJ2-7	TRBV4-1	NA	TGCGCCAGCAGCCAGAGTATGGGACAGCCCTACGAGCAGTACTTC	CASSQSMGQPYEQYF
TRBD2	TRBJ2-3	TRBV14	NA	TGTGCCAGCAGCCCGGGACTAGCCCGCACAGATACGCAGTATTTT	CASSPGLARTDTQYF
TRBD1	TRBJ2-2	TRBV11-2	NA	TGTGCCAGCAGCCTTTCCGCCGGGACAGGGACGACCGGGGAGCTGTTTTTT	CASSLSAGTGTTGELFF
TRBD1	TRBJ2-1	TRBV6-5	NA	TGTGCCAGCAGTAAGCCGGGACAGGAGAGGAATGAGCAGTTCTTC	CASSKPGQERNEQFF
TRBD2	TRBJ2-2	TRBV5-4	few	TGTGCCAGCAGCGGCGGGGGGGCTCACGGGGAGCTGTTTTTT	CASSGGGAHGELFF
TRBD1	TRBJ1-3	TRBV11-2	NA	TGTGCCAGCAGCTACACAGGGGCCTCTGGAAACACCATATATTTT	CASSYTGASGNTIYF
NA	TRBJ2-7	TRBV30	NA	TGTGCCTGGAATGTGGGGGCCTCCTACGAGCAGTACTTC	CAWNVGASYEQYF
TRBD1	TRBJ2-1	TRBV7-9	NA	TGTGCCAGCAGCCCGTGGACAGGGGGCGACTACAATGAGCAGTTCTTC	CASSPWTGGDYNEQFF
NA	TRBJ2-7	TRBV7-9	NA	TGTGCCAGCAGCTGGAAGGACAGACAATCCTACGAGCAGTACTTC	CASSWKDRQSYEQYF
NA	TRBJ1-5	TRBV4-1	NA	TGCGCCAGCACCCCGACGTGGGCAGTAAATCAGCCCCAGCATTTT	CASTPTWAVNQPQHF
NA	TRBJ1-1	TRBV9	NA	TGTGCCAGCGCGGAAGGCAGCGACACTGAAGCTTTCTTT	CASAEGSDTEAFF
TRBD2	TRBJ2-7	TRBV5-1	once	TGCGCCAGCAGCTGGACTAGCGACTACGAGCAGTACTTC	CASSWTSDYEQYF
TRBD1	TRBJ1-2	TRBV29-1	NA	TGCAGCTCGGGACAGGGGGCTGACGGCTACACCTTC	CSSGQGADGYTF
NA	TRBJ2-2	TRBV19	NA	TGTGCCAGTAGTTCCCCGGGACAAGACACCGGGGAGCTGTTTTTT	CASSSPGQDTGELFF
TRBD1	TRBJ1-5	TRBV11-2	few	TGTGCCAGCAGCTTAAATACAGGGGGCAATCAGCCCCAGCATTTT	CASSLNTGGNQPQHF
TRBD1	TRBJ2-7	TRBV5-1	NA	TGCGCCAGCAGCTTGGGACAGGGGGCGCGTGAGCAGTACTTC	CASSLGQGAREQYF
NA	TRBJ1-4	TRBV6-5	NA	TGTGCCAGCAGTAAACAGGAGACCTATGAAAAACTGTTTTTT	CASSKQETYEKLFF
NA	TRBJ1-5	TRBV5-8	NA	TGTGCCACAATATCCTCCAGGGGTTATCAGCCCCAGCATTTT	CATISSRGYQPQHF
TRBD2	TRBJ2-1	TRBV11-2	NA	TGTGCCAGCAGGAGGGGCGGGAGACGGACTGAGCAGTTCTTC	CASRRGGRRTEQFF
NA	TRBJ1-3	TRBV29-1	few	TGCAGCGTTGGGGATGGGGGGTTCCCATCTGGAAACACCATATATTTT	CSVGDGGFPSGNTIYF
TRBD1	TRBJ1-4	TRBV9	NA	TGTGCCAGCAGCACCAGACAGGGAGATAACGAAAAACTGTTTTTT	CASSTRQGDNEKLFF
TRBD2	TRBJ2-7	TRBV3-1/TRBV3-2	NA	TGTGCCAGCAGGGGGACTAGCGGGGCCTACGAGCAGTACTTC	CASRGTSGAYEQYF
NA	TRBJ1-1	TRBV28	NA	TGTGCCAGCGGAAACGACAGGACGAACACTGAAGCTTTCTTT	CASGNDRTNTEAFF